The rows below give T cell receptor beta chains drawn from one sample of a study of CD8 T cells in ankylosing spondylitis. One entry per CDR3 protein results from TCRdb running MiXCR on the 5' RACE reads. The sample holds about 210,000 distinct CDR3 sequences; approximately 7.4% are singletons and the top ten take 13% to 15%. The sequenced sample was blood, either unsorted or a sorted T cell fraction (not recorded which). The source of these receptors is a male donor with ankylosing spondylitis. Each CDR3 is given with its conserved first and last residue. Fields, in order: D gene, J gene, clone size, V gene, CDR3 protein, CDR3 DNA. The D gene is left open where the match is weak. Clone size, where shown, is once, few, many, or a class for clones that have expanded.

- TRBJ2-5 many TRBV7-2 CASSRTGWQETQYF TGTGCCAGCAGCAGAACAGGGTGGCAAGAGACCCAGTACTTC
- TRBJ2-2 - TRBV9 CASSGNTGELFF TGTGCCAGCAGCGGAAACACCGGGGAGCTGTTTTTT
- TRBJ2-7 many TRBV4-1 CASSQGPEQYF TGCGCCAGCAGCCAAGGACCCGAGCAGTACTTC
- TRBJ2-5 many TRBV13 CASSLSTGVWETQYF TGTGCCAGCAGCTTATCCACGGGAGTTTGGGAGACCCAGTACTTC
TRBD2 TRBJ2-1 few TRBV4-3 CASSQDPSGFSYNEQFF TGCGCCAGCAGCCAAGATCCTAGCGGCTTCTCCTACAATGAGCAGTTCTTC
TRBD1 TRBJ1-4 - TRBV2 CASSEAQGGTNEKLFF TGTGCCAGCAGTGAAGCGCAGGGGGGGACTAATGAAAAACTGTTTTTT
TRBD1 TRBJ2-7 many TRBV9 CASSVAQGAYEQYF TGTGCCAGCAGCGTAGCTCAGGGGGCGTACGAGCAGTACTTC
- TRBJ2-7 many TRBV2 CASSVEGYEQYF TGTGCCAGCAGTGTAGAAGGGTACGAGCAGTACTTC
- TRBJ1-1 - TRBV19 CASSIGPEAFF TGTGCCAGTAGTATAGGGCCTGAAGCTTTCTTT
- TRBJ2-2 many TRBV6-5 CASSLVNTGELFF TGTGCCAGCAGTCTAGTGAACACCGGGGAGCTGTTTTTT
TRBD2 TRBJ2-7 - TRBV12-3/TRBV12-4 CASSFSLAGGPGYEQYF TGTGCCAGCAGTTTTTCCCTAGCGGGAGGGCCCGGCTACGAGCAGTACTTC
- TRBJ1-2 many TRBV9 CASSVFLGGGYTF TGTGCCAGCAGCGTATTTCTGGGCGGGGGCTACACCTTC
- TRBJ2-1 - TRBV2 CASSAAPPEQFF TGTGCCAGCAGTGCTGCCCCCCCTGAGCAGTTCTTC
- TRBJ1-2 many TRBV16 CASSQSGQGRYGYTF TGTGCCAGCAGCCAATCCGGGCAGGGACGCTATGGCTACACCTTC
- TRBJ2-3 many TRBV7-8 CASRNPSTDTQYF TGTGCCAGCAGGAACCCGAGCACAGATACGCAGTATTTT
- TRBJ2-1 few TRBV29-1 CSVEDGLLGSYNEQFF TGCAGCGTTGAAGATGGGCTACTGGGCTCCTACAATGAGCAGTTCTTC
TRBD1 TRBJ2-3 many TRBV7-2 CASTLVLGQRSTDTQYF TGTGCCAGCACCTTAGTCCTGGGACAGAGAAGCACAGATACGCAGTATTTT
- TRBJ2-1 many TRBV6-5 CASSLWGTSYNEQFF TGTGCCAGCAGTTTATGGGGGACTTCCTACAATGAGCAGTTCTTC
- TRBJ1-1 many TRBV20-1 CSARGYREGTTEAFF TGCAGTGCTAGAGGATACAGGGAGGGAACCACTGAAGCTTTCTTT
- TRBJ2-1 many TRBV6-1 CASSGPTIYNEQFF TGTGCCAGCAGCGGCCCCACAATCTACAATGAGCAGTTCTTC
TRBD1 TRBJ2-3 - TRBV4-3 CASSQDHTTFRGLEDTQYF TGCGCCAGCAGCCAAGATCACACAACCTTCAGGGGGCTAGAAGATACGCAGTATTTT
- TRBJ1-1 few TRBV6-1 CASSEQGKWTEAFF TGTGCCAGCAGTGAACAGGGGAAATGGACTGAAGCTTTCTTT
TRBD2 TRBJ2-3 few TRBV7-7 CASSLRSGRAPTDTQYF TGTGCTAGCAGCTTGAGGAGCGGGAGGGCCCCCACAGATACGCAGTATTTT
- TRBJ2-7 many TRBV7-9 CASSPPWGFYEQYF TGTGCCAGCAGCCCCCCGTGGGGTTTCTACGAGCAGTACTTC
TRBD1 TRBJ2-5 few TRBV24-1 CATALTGGAETQYF TGTGCCACCGCCCTGACAGGGGGTGCGGAGACCCAGTACTTC
- TRBJ2-7 many TRBV5-4 CASSLGDTAYEQYF TGTGCCAGCAGCTTGGGGGACACAGCCTACGAGCAGTACTTC
- TRBJ2-7 many TRBV20-1 CSATPSESSYEQYF TGCAGTGCAACCCCTAGCGAGAGCTCCTACGAGCAGTACTTC
- TRBJ1-1 many TRBV19 CASSIRGNTEAFF TGTGCCAGTAGTATCCGCGGGAACACTGAAGCTTTCTTT
TRBD1 TRBJ1-5 many TRBV27 CASRPGQGSWNQPQHF TGTGCCAGCCGACCGGGACAGGGGTCGTGGAATCAGCCCCAGCATTTT